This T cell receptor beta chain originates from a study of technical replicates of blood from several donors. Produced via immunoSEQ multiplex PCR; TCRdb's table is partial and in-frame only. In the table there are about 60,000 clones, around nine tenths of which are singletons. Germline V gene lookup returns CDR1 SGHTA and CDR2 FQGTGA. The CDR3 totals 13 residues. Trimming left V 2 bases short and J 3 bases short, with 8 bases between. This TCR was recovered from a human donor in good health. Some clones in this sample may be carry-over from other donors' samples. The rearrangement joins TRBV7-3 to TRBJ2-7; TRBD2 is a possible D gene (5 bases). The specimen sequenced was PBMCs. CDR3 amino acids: CASSLGGRYEQYF. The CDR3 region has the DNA TGTGCCAGCAGCTTAGGCGGGCGCTACGAGCAGTACTTC. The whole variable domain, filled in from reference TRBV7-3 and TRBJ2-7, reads GAGVSQTPSNKVTEKGKYVELRCDPISGHTALYWYRQSLGQGPEFLIYFQGTGAADDSGLPNDRFFAVRPEGSVSTLKIQRTERGDSAVYLCASSLGGRYEQYFGPGTRLTVT.